This T cell receptor (beta chain) emerged from a study of blood T cell repertoires in COVID-19. Study background: Sites in the United States, Italy and Spain provided acute and convalescent COVID-19 samples. T cells, B-cell-depleted T cells, or PBMCs supplied cDNA or gDNA.

Under the authors' procedure: Amplification of reference gene primers was used by the study to estimate nucleated cell counts. Here immunoSEQ multiplex PCR was the method, and the copy in TCRdb shows in-frame clones only, minus some. The V and J calls and clone size were taken over from that table, and D and trimming were inferred from the DNA. The data contain approximately 180,000 clones, 80% to 90% of them singletons. The CDR3 totals 14 residues. In germline, CDR1 is SGHTA, CDR2 FQGTGA. V gave up 2 bases and J gave up 6 bases, with 13 bases separating them. This receptor was obtained from a man aged 55 to 70 with acute or convalescent COVID-19. The chain employs TRBV7-3 and TRBJ1-1; tentative D call: TRBD1 (5 bases). The source material was peripheral blood. The CDR3, as DNA: TGTGCCAGCAGCTTAGGGGGGGACCTCGCTGAAGCTTTCTTT. Protein product: CASSLGGDLAEAFF.